A single sample is the source of the 21 T cell receptor beta chains below, sequenced in a study of T cell clonality in common variable immunodeficiency. Produced via immunoSEQ multiplex PCR; TCRdb's table is partial and in-frame only. The sample gives 35,000 to 55,000 clones, none seen only once, and the top ten clones hold under 11%. Sequenced: peripheral blood mononuclear cells. The receptor set was obtained from a person aged 18 to 75 in good health.

There are many counts of this clone. The DNA ends 3 residues before the CDR3 does, and the rest of the CDR3 is filled in from the germline J gene. The chain carries TRBV6-2 or TRBV6-3 and TRBJ1-2, with TRBD1 matching 7 bases. The CDR3 is made up of 14 amino acids. Germline V gives CDR1 MNHEY, CDR2 SVGEGT. This CDR3 reads CASSYLHRGRDYTF. The covered CDR3 bases are TGTGCCAGCAGTTACCTCCACAGGGGCCGGGAC.

This clone was recorded at least ten times. The read gets to within 3 residues of the CDR3 end, and the germline J gene fills in the rest. The chain is built from TRBV5-1 and TRBJ2-3, with 10 bases identical to TRBD1. Germline lookup yields CDR1 SGHRS and CDR2 YFSETQ. V dropped 4 bases and J dropped 6; count of bases not matched to a gene: 11. The CDR3 runs 16 residues. The covered CDR3 bases are TGCGCCAGCAGCAGGGCCGGGACAGGGGCCATCGATACG. This sequence encodes CASSRAGTGAIDT. The whole CDR3 sequence reads CASSRAGTGAIDTQYF.

This clone has ten or more counts. With the read ending 3 residues before the CDR3 end, the germline J gene is used to fill in that end. This chain uses TRBV18 with TRBJ2-1; either TRBD1 or TRBD2 may fit D (5 bases each). Trimming removed 4 bases at V and 8 bases at J, with 18 bases between. Per germline, CDR1 KGHSH and CDR2 LQKENI. CDR3 size: 15 residues. CDR3 DNA, as far as it was read: TGTGCCAGCTCACTAACCGGAGGCAGGGTCTATGAG. This codes for CASSLTGGRVYE. The CDR3 in its entirety is CASSLTGGRVYEQFF.

The table lists this clone with many counts. The read is 3 residues too short to cover the CDR3 end, so that end is filled in from the germline J gene. The chain recombines TRBV13 with TRBJ1-2; D might be TRBD1 (5 bases). Germline CDR1 is PRHDT and CDR2 is FYEKMQ (reference sequence). The CDR3 contains 13 residues. CDR3 sequence reads: CASSPRKRGGYTF. CDR3 DNA (partial): TGTGCCAGCAGCCCGCGTAAAAGGGGCGGC.

This clone was seen many times. The CDR3 end falls 3 residues outside the read, so it is completed with the germline J gene. V usage is TRBV18 and J usage is TRBJ2-3, with TRBD2 matching 9 bases. The CDR3 runs to 16 residues. V lost 1 base to trimming and J lost 5 bases; unmatched junction nucleotides: 7. From germline, CDR1 is KGHSH and CDR2 LQKENI. The CDR3 DNA, read in part, is TGTGCCAGCTCACCACTCGCGGGGGGGCGAGAAGATACG. It codes for CASSPLAGGREDT. The whole CDR3 region reads CASSPLAGGREDTQYF.

This clone was recorded many times. The missing CDR3 end, 3 residues past where the read stops, is filled in from the germline J gene. V and J are TRBV5-4 and TRBJ1-4, with 8 nucleotides matching TRBD1. The CDR3 covers 15 residues. Germline V gene sequence: CDR1 SGHNT, CDR2 YYREEE (reference sequence). Germline trimming cut 2 bases from V and 8 bases from J; bases unmatched to any gene: 8. Here the CDR3 reads CASSFRAGGGEKLFF. Incomplete CDR3 DNA: TGTGCCAGCAGCTTTCGGGCAGGGGGCGGGGAAAAA.

This clone was observed many times. The observed sequence ends 3 residues before the CDR3 terminus, with the missing tail filled in from the germline J gene. The genes are TRBV7-9 and TRBJ2-5; 7 nucleotides line up with TRBD1. CDR3 size: 15 residues. CDR1 is SEHNR, CDR2 FQNEAQ, per germline (reference sequence). Trimming took 5 bases from V and 2 from J; bases not matched to a gene: 8. The CDR3 bases that were read are TGTGCCAGCAGCGCCGGGACAGTAGTACAAGAGACC. Translation gives CASSAGTVVQET. The whole CDR3 reads CASSAGTVVQETQYF.

Ten or more counts support this clone. The read finishes 3 residues shy of the CDR3 end, and the germline J gene is used to complete it. This chain uses TRBV2 with TRBJ2-7; no firm D call. CDR3 length: 13 amino acids. Germline CDR1 reads SNHLY; CDR2 reads FYNNEI. V shed 11 bases and J shed 0 bases, with 14 bases lying between them. Here the CDR3 reads CAYDGAGSYEQYF. The part of the CDR3 DNA that was read is TGTGCCTATGATGGAGCAGGCTCCTACGAG.

This clone has at least ten counts. The read finishes 3 residues shy of the CDR3 end, and the germline J gene is used to complete it. The J gene is TRBJ2-3, the V gene TRBV30; TRBD1 might be the D (5 bases). The CDR3 covers 13 residues. Trimming removed 1 base at V and 3 bases at J, with 8 bases between. Germline CDR1 GTSNPN, CDR2 SVGIG (reference sequence). The CDR3 reads CAWSGPGTDTQYF. The sequenced part of the CDR3 DNA is TGTGCCTGGAGTGGACCAGGGACAGATACG.

In this sample, this clone turned up many times. The read is 3 residues too short to cover the CDR3 end, so that end is filled in from the germline J gene. The chain recombines TRBV4-1 with TRBJ2-7; 16 bases agree with TRBD2. Germline-derived CDR1 and CDR2 are MGHRA and YSYEKL. Germline trimming cut 3 bases from V and 4 bases from J; bases unmatched to any gene: 3. The CDR3 runs 16 residues. The CDR3 DNA, read in part, is TGCGCCAGCAGCCATGGGACTAGCGGGAGGGCTTACGAG. Translating gives CASSHGTSGRAYE. The full CDR3 reads CASSHGTSGRAYEQYF.

In its sample, this clone is medium-sized. The read falls 3 residues short of the CDR3 end, and the missing part is taken from the germline J gene. The rearrangement joins TRBV20-1 to TRBJ2-7, with unresolved D. V dropped 1 base and J dropped 0 bases, with 13 bases sitting between them. The CDR3 loop spans 15 amino acids. Germline CDR1 and CDR2: DFQATT and SNEGSKA (reference sequence). The CDR3 is CSARGIGSLSYEQYF. The CDR3 bases that were read are TGCAGTGCTAGAGGCATCGGGTCCCTCTCCTACGAG.

This clone was found many times. The read is 3 residues too short to cover the CDR3 end, so that end is filled in from the germline J gene. V and J are TRBV19 and TRBJ2-1, with 8 bases matching TRBD1. CDR1 and CDR2 (germline): LNHDA, SQIVND (reference sequence). CDR3 size: 14 residues. V lost 8 bases and J lost 5; bases outside the gene matches: 8. CDR3 protein: CASDRGSRNNEQFF. The DNA read from the CDR3 is TGTGCCAGTGACAGGGGTTCGAGGAACAATGAG.

As to this clone: The CDR3 is cut off 3 residues early in the read; its end comes from the germline J gene. This chain uses TRBV7-6 with TRBJ2-7; 8 bases fit TRBD1. CDR1 and CDR2 from the germline V gene are SGHVS and FNYEAQ. J was trimmed by 3 bases and V by 5 bases; bases with no gene match: 9. There are 15 residues in the CDR3. This CDR3 is CASSPQGQALYEQYF. The covered CDR3 bases are TGTGCCAGCAGCCCCCAGGGACAGGCCCTCTACGAG.

The sample holds many counts of this clone. The CDR3 end is not reached by the read, which stops 3 residues before it; the germline J gene fills it in. The chain uses TRBV5-1 and TRBJ1-1; the D gene is possibly TRBD1 (5 bases). The CDR3 extends over 14 amino acids. Germline V gives CDR1 SGHRS, CDR2 YFSETQ. V was cut by 5 bases and J by 1 base, with 12 bases left in between. The CDR3 bases that were read are TGCGCCAGCAGACCCGGGGGGGGGAACACTGAA. It translates to CASRPGGGNTE. In full, the CDR3 is CASRPGGGNTEAFF.

This clone was recorded many times. The read finishes 3 residues shy of the CDR3 end, and the germline J gene is used to complete it. The chain combines TRBV5-4 with TRBJ1-2; 12 nucleotides align to TRBD1. V gave up 0 bases and J gave up 5 bases; unmatched junction bases: 5. The CDR3 is 16 residues long. Germline values: CDR1 SGHNT, CDR2 YYREEE (reference sequence). The covered CDR3 bases are TGTGCCAGCAGCTTGGCATTGGGACAGGGGGCTTATGGC. It encodes CASSLALGQGAYG. The whole CDR3 sequence is CASSLALGQGAYGYTF.

This clone was seen repeatedly, ten times or more. The CDR3 end lies 3 residues beyond the end of the read and is filled in from the germline J gene. V is TRBV7-3 and J is TRBJ2-3; D might be TRBD1 (5 bases). Germline CDR1 SGHTA, CDR2 FQGTGA. The CDR3 consists of 14 residues. V lost 5 bases and J lost 4, with 13 bases in between. The chain's CDR3 is CASSPGPDADTQYF. CDR3 DNA, as far as it was read: TGTGCCAGCAGCCCAGGGCCCGACGCAGATACG.

This clone was seen ten or more times. The read halts 3 residues ahead of the CDR3 end, with the missing end drawn from the germline J gene. The V call is TRBV5-1, the J call TRBJ2-1, with TRBD2 matching 8 bases. Germline CDR1 is SGHRS and CDR2 is YFSETQ. V lost 2 bases to trimming and J lost 9 bases; unmatched junction nucleotides: 7. The CDR3 spans 14 residues. CDR3 DNA (partial): TGCGCCAGCAGCTTAATCAGCGGGAGTAGTGAG. Amino acids: CASSLISGSSE. The complete CDR3 sequence is CASSLISGSSEQFF.

This clone showed up many times. The read terminates 3 residues ahead of where the CDR3 ends, so the germline J gene completes it. The V call is TRBV5-1, the J call TRBJ2-7, with D unclear. CDR1 and CDR2 (germline): SGHRS, YFSETQ. The V gene lost 5 bases and the J gene lost 4 bases, with 10 bases spanning the gap. This CDR3 comprises 12 residues. The CDR3 is CASSQVGYEQYF. CDR3 DNA, as far as it was read: TGCGCCAGCAGTCAGGTCGGATACGAG.

In its sample, this clone was seen many times. Coverage ceases 3 residues before the CDR3 finishes, and the germline J gene fills in the end. The rearrangement links TRBV20-1 to TRBJ1-1; no clear D. Germline values: CDR1 DFQATT, CDR2 SNEGSKA (reference sequence). This CDR3 is 10 amino acids long. V was clipped by 6 bases and J by 4 bases, with 6 bases between them. The DNA read from the CDR3 is TGCAGTGCAGATAGCACTGAA. Translation: CSADSTE. The whole CDR3 reads CSADSTEAFF.

This clone was counted at least ten times. The DNA read from the CDR3 is TGCAGTGCACGAACGGACAGGGGTAACTATGGC. Translated, it gives CSARTDRGNYG. The whole CDR3 region reads CSARTDRGNYGYTF. The chain is built from TRBV20-1 and TRBJ1-2; 9 nucleotides align to TRBD1. The CDR3 end lies 3 residues beyond the end of the read and is filled in from the germline J gene. Germline lookup yields CDR1 DFQATT and CDR2 SNEGSKA (reference sequence). CDR3 length: 14 amino acids. V was clipped by 6 bases and J by 1 base; unmatched bases: 6.

This clone was detected ten times or more. The CDR3 end lies 3 residues beyond the end of the read and is filled in from the germline J gene. V gene TRBV28 combines with J gene TRBJ2-6; TRBD1 aligns across 8 bases. The CDR3 is made up of 15 amino acids. After removal of 5 bases from V and 2 bases from J, the junction contained 2 bases not matched to a gene. Germline-derived CDR1 and CDR2 are MDHEN and SYDVKM. The CDR3 sequence: CASSPGGAGANVLTF. Incomplete CDR3 DNA: TGTGCCAGCAGTCCAGGGGGCGCTGGGGCCAACGTC. Variable domain in full (rest from reference TRBV28 and TRBJ2-6): DVKVTQSSRYLVKRTGEKVFLECVQDMDHENMFWYRQDPGLGLRLIYFSYDVKMKEKGDIPEGYSVSREKKERFSLILESASTNQTSMYLCASSPGGAGANVLTFGAGSRLTVL.